The rows below give T cell receptor beta chains drawn from one sample of a study of shared clonotypes between healthy human individuals. Profiling relied on immunoSEQ multiplex PCR, and the TCRdb table lists in-frame clones only, not all of them. The sample holds approximately 2.3 million clones, approximately 93% seen once. Specimen: naive CD4+ T cells from PBMCs. The receptors derive from a man between 18 and 29 years old in good health. Some clones in this sample may be carry-over from other donors' samples. The CDR3 runs from the conserved cysteine through the conserved F or W. The D gene is left open where the match is weak. Clone size is given for some rows only: seen once, a few or many times, or a class if the clone is expanded.

D | J | size | V | CDR3 | DNA
TRBD1 | TRBJ2-1 | NA | TRBV2 | CASSRTGDEQFF | TGTGCCAGCAGTCGGACAGGGGATGAGCAGTTCTTC
TRBD1 | TRBJ1-1 | NA | TRBV19 | CASSIDRGWTEAFF | TGTGCCAGTAGTATAGACAGGGGGTGGACTGAAGCTTTCTTT
NA | TRBJ2-7 | NA | TRBV30 | CAWTLGLGTRNRYEQYF | TGTGCCTGGACCCTCGGGTTGGGGACCCGAAACCGATACGAGCAGTACTTC
TRBD2 | TRBJ2-1 | NA | TRBV14 | CASSQTSGSNWAHEQFF | TGTGCCAGCAGCCAGACTAGCGGGAGTAATTGGGCCCATGAGCAGTTCTTC
NA | TRBJ2-7 | NA | TRBV7-8 | CASSHQGPRSYEQYF | TGTGCCAGCAGCCACCAGGGACCCAGGTCCTACGAGCAGTACTTC
NA | TRBJ1-1 | few | TRBV30 | CAWSPGPMNTEAFF | TGTGCCTGGAGTCCCGGACCCATGAACACTGAAGCTTTCTTT
NA | TRBJ2-7 | once | TRBV28 | CASSLSMLQGYEQYF | TGTGCCAGCAGTTTATCAATGTTACAAGGCTACGAGCAGTACTTC
NA | TRBJ2-7 | once | TRBV28 | CASSLMDSYEQYF | TGTGCCAGCAGTTTAATGGATTCCTACGAGCAGTACTTC
TRBD1 | TRBJ2-1 | once | TRBV5-1 | CASSSGTGGNEQFF | TGCGCCAGCAGCTCCGGGACAGGGGGTAATGAGCAGTTCTTC
TRBD2 | TRBJ2-1 | NA | TRBV27 | CASSEGSAGVPPYNEQFF | TGTGCCAGCAGCGAAGGGTCGGCGGGAGTCCCCCCCTACAATGAGCAGTTCTTC
NA | TRBJ1-5 | NA | TRBV28 | CASSLSRQGSALNQPQHF | TGTGCCAGCAGTTTAAGTCGGCAGGGGTCTGCATTGAATCAGCCCCAGCATTTT
TRBD1 | TRBJ2-5 | NA | TRBV28 | CASSTTGTGGAETQYF | TGTGCCAGCAGTACAACCGGGACAGGGGGCGCGGAGACCCAGTACTTC
TRBD1 | TRBJ2-5 | NA | TRBV5-1 | CASSLQGEETQYF | TGCGCCAGCAGCCTCCAGGGGGAAGAGACCCAGTACTTC
NA | TRBJ1-2 | NA | TRBV29-1 | CSVENRDYGYTF | TGCAGCGTTGAAAATAGGGATTACGGCTACACCTTC
NA | TRBJ2-1 | NA | TRBV6-8 | CASETQAPENEQFF | TGTGCCAGCGAAACCCAGGCCCCCGAGAATGAGCAGTTCTTC
NA | TRBJ1-2 | NA | TRBV30 | CAWSVSGYGYTF | TGTGCCTGGAGTGTATCCGGGTATGGCTACACCTTC
TRBD1 | TRBJ2-5 | NA | TRBV10-3 | CATAGTGTRRGETQYF | TGTGCCACAGCCGGGACAGGAACCCGAAGAGGAGAGACCCAGTACTTC
NA | TRBJ2-3 | NA | TRBV4-1 | CASSPPGVPDTQYF | TGCGCCAGCAGCCCCCCCGGGGTTCCAGATACGCAGTATTTT
TRBD1 | TRBJ2-7 | NA | TRBV28 | CASSLTGLSSYEQYF | TGTGCCAGCAGTCTGACAGGGCTTAGCTCCTACGAGCAGTACTTC
TRBD1 | TRBJ2-1 | once | TRBV27 | CASRITGVAEQFF | TGTGCCAGTAGAATAACAGGGGTAGCAGAGCAGTTCTTC
NA | TRBJ1-1 | NA | TRBV5-1 | CASSLFGRSGEAFF | TGCGCCAGCAGCTTATTCGGCCGGTCGGGTGAAGCTTTCTTT
NA | TRBJ1-2 | NA | TRBV7-8 | CASSLAHTWGGYTF | TGTGCCAGCAGCTTAGCGCACACGTGGGGGGGCTACACCTTC
TRBD1 | TRBJ1-2 | NA | TRBV7-9 | CASSVSGTGGFWYGYTF | TGTGCCAGCAGCGTATCCGGGACAGGGGGCTTTTGGTATGGCTACACCTTC
NA | TRBJ2-1 | NA | TRBV6-6 | CASRTAVQGYNEQFF | TGTGCCAGCAGAACAGCGGTTCAGGGCTACAATGAGCAGTTCTTC
NA | TRBJ1-5 | NA | TRBV27 | CASNRAGVRELYNQPQHF | TGTGCCAGCAACCGAGCAGGGGTGAGGGAACTGTACAATCAGCCCCAGCATTTT
NA | TRBJ1-4 | NA | TRBV29-1 | CSVLMDSYEKLFF | TGCAGCGTGCTCATGGACAGCTATGAAAAACTGTTTTTT
NA | TRBJ1-1 | NA | TRBV12-5 | CASGASPEGAEAFF | TGTGCTAGTGGTGCCTCCCCTGAGGGGGCTGAAGCTTTCTTT
TRBD1 | TRBJ1-1 | NA | TRBV27 | CASSLSPGQGTEAFF | TGTGCCAGCAGTTTATCGCCGGGACAGGGCACTGAAGCTTTCTTT
TRBD1 | TRBJ1-2 | NA | TRBV5-4 | CASSPLDRGLGYGYTF | TGTGCCAGCAGCCCCCTAGACAGGGGACTAGGCTATGGCTACACCTTC
NA | TRBJ1-5 | once | TRBV5-4 | CASSLGGDWPRPQHF | TGTGCCAGCAGCTTGGGGGGAGACTGGCCCCGGCCCCAGCATTTT
TRBD1 | TRBJ1-2 | NA | TRBV7-9 | CASSPTGGSYTF | TGTGCCAGCAGCCCCACAGGGGGTAGCTACACCTTC
NA | TRBJ2-5 | NA | TRBV2 | CASRKDRSQETQYF | TGTGCCAGCAGGAAAGACAGGAGCCAAGAGACCCAGTACTTC
NA | TRBJ2-7 | NA | TRBV7-2 | CASSLLGWEQYF | TGTGCCAGCAGCTTATTGGGGTGGGAGCAGTACTTC
TRBD1 | TRBJ2-1 | NA | TRBV6-4 | CASKTGGDYNEQFF | TGTGCCAGCAAGACAGGGGGGGATTACAATGAGCAGTTCTTC
NA | TRBJ2-5 | NA | TRBV11-3 | CASSARQAPGETQYF | TGTGCCAGCAGCGCTCGACAGGCGCCAGGGGAGACCCAGTACTTC
TRBD1 | TRBJ1-3 | NA | TRBV2 | CASSLSGQVYGNTIYF | TGTGCCAGCAGCTTATCGGGACAGGTTTATGGAAACACCATATATTTT